A single sample gave rise to the 28 T cell receptor beta chains below, sequenced in a study of vaccination and CD4 T cells after COVID-19. Antigens of these TCRs are unknown. An Oncomine TCR Beta short-read assay was used to sequence the DNA from cultured CD4+ T cells. TCRdb reprocessed the PCR reads via MiXCR and lists one record per CDR3 protein. The sample lists about 15,000 distinct CDR3 sequences; roughly 52% were seen once. The treatment here: approximately 9-day PBMC culture with coronavirus spike peptide pools or control peptides (ViraFEST assay). The material sequenced was CD4+ T cells from blood, cultured in vitro, taken before SARS-CoV-2 vaccination. These receptors originate from a human donor who had recovered from COVID-19.

This chain joins TRBV12-3 or TRBV12-4 and TRBJ2-1; 12 positions match TRBD2. The junction had 6 bases not matched to a gene; V was cut back by 7 bases and J by 2 bases. The CDR3 sequence is 16 residues long. The DNA for the CDR3 is TGTGCCAGCATCCGGACTAGCGGGAATCCCTACAATGAGCAGTTCTTC. Protein product: CASIRTSGNPYNEQFF.

V gene TRBV15 combines with J gene TRBJ2-1; TRBD2 aligns across 11 bases. The CDR3 loop spans 17 amino acids. Germline lookup yields CDR1 LNHNV and CDR2 YYDKDF (reference sequence). V was pared by 1 base and J by 6 bases, with 8 bases of the junction left unmatched. CDR3 loop: CATSRGLLAGESNEQFF. The CDR3 DNA is TGTGCCACCAGCAGAGGTTTACTAGCGGGAGAGTCCAATGAGCAGTTCTTC.

V usage is TRBV20-1 and J usage is TRBJ2-7; TRBD1 or TRBD2 may be the D gene (5 bases each). Trimming removed 3 bases at V and 6 bases at J, with 9 bases between. This CDR3 has 11 amino acids. Germline CDR1 and CDR2: DFQATT and SNEGSKA (reference sequence). CDR3 region: CSARPGTEQYF. The CDR3, as DNA: TGCAGTGCTAGGCCCGGGACCGAGCAGTACTTC.

This clonotype was detected only a few times. This chain links TRBV27 with TRBJ2-3, with 7 bases matching TRBD2. Looked up from germline, CDR1 is MNHEY and CDR2 is SMNVEV (reference sequence). The V and J ends lost 3 bases and 1 base, in that order; junction bases with no gene match: 4. This CDR3 has 15 amino acids. CDR3 nucleotide sequence: TGTGCCAGCAGTTTTGGGCTAGCGGGCACAGATACGCAGTATTTT. Translated, it gives CASSFGLAGTDTQYF.

This clonotype has a handful of counts. V is TRBV20-1 and J is TRBJ1-6, with no clear D. V was trimmed by 4 bases and J by 4 bases, leaving 17 bases between them. The CDR3 is made up of 16 amino acids. Looked up from germline, CDR1 is DFQATT and CDR2 is SNEGSKA (reference sequence). CDR3 nucleotides: TGCAGTGCTAAACCGCCAGGCCAATTTTATAATTCACCCCTCCACTTT. Protein sequence: CSAKPPGQFYNSPLHF.

This clonotype was seen only a few times. In DNA form, the CDR3 reads TGTGCCAGCAGGGGCAGGGGGTATGGCTACACCTTC. Translated, it gives CASRGRGYGYTF. V is TRBV2 and J is TRBJ1-2, with 7 bases matching TRBD1. Germline lookup yields CDR1 SNHLY and CDR2 FYNNEI. The CDR3 has 12 residues. Germline trimming cut 6 bases from V and 5 bases from J; bases unmatched to any gene: 3.

This clonotype is a singleton in its sample. The rearrangement uses TRBV24-1 and TRBJ2-7, with a tentative D call TRBD2 (7 bases). CDR1 and CDR2 (germline): KGHDR, SFDVKD. Trimming took 5 bases from V and 1 from J, leaving 14 bases between them. The CDR3 is made up of 15 amino acids. CDR3 loop: CATSARRGQSYEQYF. The CDR3 nucleotides read TGTGCCACCAGTGCACGGCGGGGGCAGTCCTACGAGCAGTACTTC.

In its sample, this clonotype was seen a few times. The chain recombines TRBV11-2 with TRBJ2-7; TRBD1 aligns across 9 bases. This CDR3 comprises 17 residues. V shed 3 bases and J 7 bases; nucleotides not matched to a gene: 16. The germline V gene encodes CDR1 SGHAT and CDR2 FQNNGV. CDR3: CASSFSLPGQGTAEQYF. CDR3 bases: TGTGCCAGCAGCTTTTCACTCCCGGGACAGGGAACAGCTGAGCAGTACTTC.

The chain links TRBV5-6 to TRBJ1-6, with 11 bases aligning to TRBD1. The junction had 5 bases not matched to a gene; V was cut back by 5 bases and J by 10 bases. CDR3 length: 14 residues. Germline V gene lookup returns CDR1 SGHDT and CDR2 YYEEEE. The chain's CDR3 is CASRRTGGGSPLHF. CDR3 DNA: TGTGCCAGCAGGAGGACAGGGGGCGGGTCACCCCTCCACTTT. Together with reference TRBV5-6 and TRBJ1-6, the CDR3 gives the full variable domain: DAGVTQSPTHLIKTRGQQVTLRCSPKSGHDTVSWYQQALGQGPQFIFQYYEEEERQRGNFPDRFSGHQFPNYSSELNVNALLLGDSALYLCASRRTGGGSPLHFGNGTRLTVT.

The rearrangement uses TRBV2 and TRBJ2-1, with 10 bases aligning to TRBD1. Germline CDR1 and CDR2: SNHLY and FYNNEI. The CDR3 covers 13 residues. The V segment lost 8 bases and the J segment 7 bases; nucleotides outside the gene matches: 5. The CDR3 region has the DNA TGTGCCAGCTATGGACAGGGGGGGAATGAGCAGTTCTTC. As protein: CASYGQGGNEQFF.

Judged by abundance, this clonotype is medium-sized. The rearrangement joins TRBV7-9 to TRBJ2-7; maybe TRBD1 (6 bases). The germline V and J ends were trimmed by 4 bases and 13 bases, with 17 bases remaining between them. The CDR3 is 12 amino acids. Germline assignment: CDR1 SEHNR and CDR2 FQNEAQ (reference sequence). CDR3 bases: TGTGCCAGCAGCTGGGGGCGGGTAGAGAGATACTTC. It encodes CASSWGRVERYF.

This clonotype occurred a few times. The chain has TRBV20-1 and TRBJ1-4; tentative D call: TRBD1 (5 bases). With 1 base removed from V and 0 bases from J, the gap between germline ends came to 9 bases. The CDR3 has 15 amino acids. Per the germline V gene, CDR1 is DFQATT and CDR2 is SNEGSKA (reference sequence). The CDR3 reads CSARVTGATNEKLFF. The CDR3, as DNA: TGCAGTGCTAGAGTTACAGGAGCAACTAATGAAAAACTGTTTTTT.

This sequence joins TRBV15 and TRBJ2-1; D might be TRBD1 or TRBD2, each matching 5 bases. Germline-derived CDR1 and CDR2 are LNHNV and YYDKDF (reference sequence). The V end lost 6 bases, the J end lost 5 bases, and 17 bases lay between the germline ends. The CDR3 extends over 15 amino acids. As DNA, the CDR3 is TGTGCCACCAGAAGAAAGGGGACGACCGACAATGAGCAGTTCTTC. Protein product: CATRRKGTTDNEQFF.

The J gene is TRBJ2-1, the V gene TRBV5-1; maybe TRBD1 (6 bases). The CDR3 has 14 amino acids. V lost 2 bases and J lost 12, with 18 bases in between. CDR1 is SGHRS, CDR2 YFSETQ, per germline. The CDR3: CASSLLQGQSGQFF. The DNA for the CDR3 is TGCGCCAGCAGCTTATTACAGGGCCAAAGTGGGCAGTTCTTC. Full variable domain (remainder filled in from reference TRBV5-1 and TRBJ2-1): KAGVTQTPRYLIKTRGQQVTLSCSPISGHRSVSWYQQTPGQGLQFLFEYFSETQRNKGNFPGRFSGRQFSNSRSEMNVSTLELGDSALYLCASSLLQGQSGQFFGPGTRLTVL.

This chain connects TRBV7-9 to TRBJ2-1, with TRBD1 identical over 8 bases. This CDR3 is 15 amino acids long. The V gene's germline CDR1 is SEHNR and CDR2 FQNEAQ (reference sequence). J gave up 6 bases and V 5 bases, and 9 bases lay outside the gene matches. CDR3 sequence (DNA): TGTGCCAGCAGCCCAGGGGGACAGGATATCAATGAGCAGTTCTTC. Translation gives CASSPGGQDINEQFF.

The chain links TRBV28 to TRBJ1-2; possibly TRBD1 for D (6 bases). V lost 4 bases, J lost 8 bases, and 11 bases lay in between. The germline V gene has CDR1 MDHEN and CDR2 SYDVKM. There are 12 residues in the CDR3. The CDR3, as DNA: TGTGCCAGCAGTTACCAGGGGTACGGCTACACCTTC. It is translated as CASSYQGYGYTF.

This clonotype showed up just once. The gene calls are TRBV20-1 and TRBJ2-5; 7 nucleotides align to TRBD2. In germline, CDR1 is DFQATT, CDR2 SNEGSKA (reference sequence). The J segment lost 5 bases and the V segment lost 0 bases, leaving 9 bases of the junction unmatched. CDR3 length: 15 residues. The CDR3 protein is CSARDVGGPGETQYF. The CDR3 coding sequence is TGCAGTGCTAGAGACGTGGGAGGGCCGGGCGAGACCCAGTACTTC.

The chain has TRBV7-9 and TRBJ2-4; 12 bases align to TRBD2. Trimming took 2 bases from V and 4 from J; bases not matched to a gene: 9. CDR3 length: 18 residues. Per the germline V gene, CDR1 is SEHNR and CDR2 is FQNEAQ (reference sequence). The CDR3 is CASSLFTGGTSGKNIQYF. In nucleotides, the CDR3 is TGTGCCAGCAGCTTATTCACAGGGGGGACTAGCGGGAAAAACATTCAGTACTTC.

The chain links TRBV5-4 to TRBJ2-1; 16 bases align to TRBD2. J lost 8 bases, V lost 0 bases, and 2 bases had no gene match. The CDR3 runs 16 residues. Germline V gene lookup returns CDR1 SGHNT and CDR2 YYREEE (reference sequence). DNA of the CDR3: TGTGCCAGCAGCTTGGGTGGGACTAGCGGGAGGGATGAGCAGTTCTTC. It is translated as CASSLGGTSGRDEQFF.

The chain is built from TRBV12-3 or TRBV12-4 and TRBJ1-5; D not certain. Trimming stripped 7 bases from V and 7 bases from J, with 23 bases between. This CDR3 comprises 16 residues. This CDR3 reads CASTLMSGGRWQPQHF. The DNA of the CDR3 is TGTGCCAGCACCCTAATGAGTGGAGGGAGGTGGCAGCCCCAGCATTTT.

The V and J genes are TRBV18 and TRBJ1-5, with unresolved D. The germline CDR1 and CDR2 sequences are KGHSH and LQKENI. V was clipped by 2 bases and J by 8 bases, with 10 bases between them. The CDR3 is made up of 13 amino acids. CDR3 residues: CASSPGREEPQHF. The CDR3 DNA reads TGTGCCAGCTCACCAGGACGGGAGGAGCCCCAGCATTTT.

V and J are TRBV20-1 and TRBJ2-7, with TRBD2 matching over 10 bases. Germline V gives CDR1 DFQATT, CDR2 SNEGSKA (reference sequence). The CDR3 covers 14 residues. V trimming: 0 bases; J trimming: 6 bases; junction bases outside the gene matches: 5. The CDR3 DNA sequence: TGCAGTGCTAGAGACCCTAGCGGGAGAAGCGAGCAGTACTTC. Protein product: CSARDPSGRSEQYF.

The genes are TRBV6-2 or TRBV6-3 and TRBJ1-5, with 8 bases lining up with TRBD1. The germline V gene encodes CDR1 MNHEY and CDR2 SVGEGT. J was trimmed by 4 bases and V by 6 bases; bases with no gene match: 2. The CDR3 loop spans 13 amino acids. CDR3 sequence reads: CASRDRVNQPQHF. For the CDR3, the DNA is TGTGCCAGCAGGGACAGGGTAAATCAGCCCCAGCATTTT.

This chain connects TRBV7-2 to TRBJ2-3, with TRBD2 identical over 11 bases. Germline CDR1 SGHTA, CDR2 FQGNSA. The V gene end was trimmed by 6 bases and the J gene end by 4 bases; junction bases not matched to a gene: 15. This CDR3 is built from 18 residues. CDR3 loop: CASRGGSLLAGVADTQYF. The CDR3 DNA reads as TGTGCCAGCAGGGGAGGATCCCTACTAGCGGGAGTAGCAGATACGCAGTATTTT.

In its sample, this clonotype was seen a few times. The chain links TRBV27 to TRBJ1-2; D perhaps matches TRBD1 (5 bases). The CDR3 runs to 12 residues. Trimming left V 8 bases short and J 7 bases short, with 14 bases between. From germline, CDR1 is MNHEY and CDR2 SMNVEV (reference sequence). In nucleotides, the CDR3 is TGTGCCAGCGGGTCGGGGGTTAGTGGCTACACCTTC. It encodes CASGSGVSGYTF.

The rearrangement links TRBV4-3 to TRBJ2-2; TRBD2 agrees at 8 bases. This CDR3 is 15 amino acids long. V dropped 4 bases and J dropped 6; count of bases not matched to a gene: 7. Germline V gene lookup returns CDR1 LGHNA and CDR2 YSLEER. The CDR3 DNA reads TGCGCCAGCAGCCCGGGGGGGGGAGTGGCCGGGGAGCTGTTTTTT. It yields the protein CASSPGGGVAGELFF.

The gene calls are TRBV30 and TRBJ2-1; D is uncertain. The germline gives CDR1 GTSNPN, CDR2 SVGIG (reference sequence). Trimming took 2 bases from V and 10 from J, leaving 15 bases between them. CDR3 length equals 13 residues. CDR3 region: CAWSSPQYREQFF. The CDR3 nucleotides are TGTGCCTGGAGTTCGCCTCAGTATCGGGAGCAGTTCTTC.

The V and J genes are TRBV19 and TRBJ1-6, with a weak D call TRBD1 (5 bases). Germline CDR1 reads LNHDA; CDR2 reads SQIVND (reference sequence). CDR3 size: 15 residues. Trimming pared 2 bases from V and 7 bases from J, leaving 12 bases between. The CDR3 DNA is TGTGCCAGTAGTATAAGGGGAGGATTGAATTCACCCCTCCACTTT. Encoded protein: CASSIRGGLNSPLHF.